These 18 T cell receptor delta chains share one sample of origin, sequenced in a study of delta chains in infants with herpesvirus infections. TCR cDNA was made from PBMC RNA with gamma- and delta-chain-specific primers. TCRdb applied CATT to the RT-PCR reads for clone calling. The repertoire consists of more than 400 delta-chain clones, with 15% to 20% occurring once and the leading ten covering 45% to 55%. This specimen was peripheral blood, taken at time point 1 of longitudinal follow-up. The receptors originated from a human donor who was a Ugandan infant, either HIV-exposed or HIV-unexposed (not recorded which).

Worth noting for this clone: A far larger clone is one nucleotide away, so this likely arose from a read error. CDR3 residues: CALGSPGSYEYWGVRTDKLIF. Here the CDR3 DNA reads TGTGCTCTTGGGTCCCCAGGCTCCTACGAGTACTGGGGGGTACGCACCGATAAACTCATCTTT. This chain connects TRDV1 to TRDJ1, with 8 bases identical to TRDD3. Germline loops: CDR1 TSWWSYY, CDR2 QGS. The CDR3 has 21 residues. The J segment lost 1 base and the V segment lost 5 bases, leaving 24 bases of the junction unmatched.

As concerns this clone: This sequence is one base from a far larger clone and is likely a read error. The same CDR3 arises from other DNA sequences in this sample as well. The rearrangement links TRDV1 to TRDJ2; 13 positions agree with TRDD3. This CDR3 spans 26 amino acids. Per the germline V gene, CDR1 is TSWWSYY and CDR2 is QGS. V lost 0 bases to trimming and J lost 1 base; unmatched junction nucleotides: 26. CDR3 sequence reads: CALGELLLPIPTGGYGGRCLTAQLFF. The CDR3 nucleotides read TGTGCTCTTGGGGAACTTCTCCTTCCCATCCCTACTGGGGGATACGGAGGGAGGTGTTTGACAGCACAACTCTTCTTT.

This clone was observed a handful of times. A far more abundant clone sits one base away, making this likely a read error. V usage is TRDV2 and J usage is TRDJ1; 8 nucleotides match TRDD3. The CDR3 is made up of 15 amino acids. Germline CDR1 and CDR2: GEAIGNYY and EKD. Germline trimming cut 3 bases from V and 2 bases from J; bases unmatched to any gene: 7. This chain's CDR3 is CACDAGYAATDKLIF. The CDR3 nucleotides are TGTGCCTGTGACGCGGGATACGCTGCGACCGATAAACTCATCTTT.

Worth noting for this clone: A far more abundant clone sits one base away, making this likely a read error. The chain uses TRDV2 and TRDJ3, with 12 bases that match TRDD3. The J gene was not available in TCRdb and was assigned here by matching the DNA to germline segments. Germline V CDR1 and CDR2: GEAIGNYY, EKD. There are 23 residues in the CDR3. This CDR3 is CACDNVLGDTLPLSSWDTQQMFF. The CDR3 nucleotides read TGTGCCTGTGACAACGTACTGGGGGATACTCTACCCCTTAGCTCCTGGGACACCCAACAGATGTTTTTC.

This clone was picked up a small number of times. It differs at one base from a far larger clone, so likely a read error. The V call is TRDV2, the J call TRDJ3; 8 nucleotides match TRDD3. No J segment appears in TCRdb, so it was assigned here by matching the sequence to germline. In germline, CDR1 is GEAIGNYY, CDR2 EKD. V shed 3 bases and J 2 bases; nucleotides not matched to a gene: 8. The CDR3 is made up of 18 amino acids. The CDR3 sequence: CACDGWLGDPWDTRQMFF. In DNA, the CDR3 is TGTGCCTGTGACGGATGGCTGGGGGACCCCTGGGACACCCGACAGATGTTTTTC.

This clone was picked up a small number of times. A far larger clone is a single base away, which makes a read error likely. V gene TRDV1 combines with J gene TRDJ1, with 9 bases that match TRDD3. The CDR3 is 21 amino acids. Germline V gene data show CDR1 as TSWWSYY and CDR2 as QGS. CDR3 loop: CALGIPAFPPYWGTLTDKFIF. As DNA, the CDR3 is TGTGCTCTTGGGATTCCCGCCTTCCCTCCTTACTGGGGGACCCTTACCGATAAATTCATCTTT.

This clone showed up just a few times. Given a far larger clone just one base away, this is likely a sequencing read error. The chain joins TRDV1 to TRDJ1, with 7 bases lining up with TRDD3. The CDR3 contains 20 residues. Germline-derived CDR1 and CDR2 are TSWWSYY and QGS. After removal of 0 bases from V and 0 bases from J, the junction contained 16 bases not matched to a gene. The CDR3 is CALGELLLLPTGDHTDKLIF. The CDR3 DNA follows: TGTGCTCTTGGGGAACTCCTATTACTACCAACTGGGGATCACACCGATAAACTCATCTTT.

Concerning this clone itself: This likely stems from a read error, as it lies one base from a far larger clone. V usage is TRDV1 and J usage is TRDJ1, with TRDD2 matching 9 bases. After removal of 1 base from V and 3 bases from J, the junction contained 36 bases not matched to a gene. From germline, CDR1 is TSWWSYY and CDR2 QGS. The CDR3 length is 26 residues. CDR3 DNA sequence: TGTGCTCTTGGGGAACCGACAACCTCCAAAGATACCTTCCTACTTATCCTGGGGGGCAAGGCCGATAAACTCATCTTT. As protein: CALGEPTTSKDTFLLILGGKADKLIF.

On this clone: A far more abundant clone sits one base away, making this likely a read error. This chain uses TRDV1 with TRDJ1, with D tentatively TRDD3 (5 bases). In the absence of a J gene in TCRdb, the DNA was matched to germline to assign it here. The germline V gene encodes CDR1 TSWWSYY and CDR2 QGS. V was cut by 4 bases and J by 1 base, with 28 bases left in between. The CDR3 covers 20 residues. The CDR3, as DNA: TGTGCTCTTGGGGGCTCCCTGTACCGGGGACCTTTGGCGAGCACCGATAAACTCATCTTT. Protein product: CALGGSLYRGPLASTDKLIF.

On this clone: A far larger clone is one base from this, pointing to a likely read error. The chain recombines TRDV1 with TRDJ1; the match to TRDD3 covers 10 bases. V shed 2 bases and J 0 bases; nucleotides not matched to a gene: 27. The CDR3 totals 24 residues. Looked up from germline, CDR1 is TSWWSYY and CDR2 is QGS. The CDR3 loop is CALGEGFFLLCGGIRWKYTDKLIF. The CDR3 nucleotides read TGTGCTCTTGGGGAAGGTTTCTTCCTACTATGTGGGGGGATACGCTGGAAGTACACCGATAAACTCATCTTT.

With regard to this clone: TCRdb records a much larger clone's protein for this DNA, with a difference at residue 5 that likely arises from a read error; the protein given is the translation of the DNA. The rearrangement uses TRDV2 and TRDJ3; TRDD3 agrees at 9 bases. Here the J gene was assigned by germline matching of the DNA, as TCRdb has none. With V trimmed by 3 bases and J by 1 base, 3 bases remained unmatched. The CDR3 extends over 17 amino acids. Germline assignment: CDR1 GEAIGNYY and CDR2 EKD. CDR3 sequence: CACDGTGGSWDTRQMFF. CDR3 in DNA: TGTGCCTGTGACGGTACTGGGGGATCCTGGGACACCCGACAGATGTTTTTC.

Comments on this clone: It differs at one base from a far larger clone, so likely a read error. The rearrangement joins TRDV1 to TRDJ3, with TRDD2 identical over 7 bases. There are 23 residues in the CDR3. CDR1 TSWWSYY and CDR2 QGS come from the germline V gene. Here the CDR3 DNA reads TGTGCTCTTGGGGAACTAACATCCTCCGGGCCTTCCTTCTATTTCTGGGACACCCAACAGATGTTTTTC. Translated: CALGELTSSGPSFYFWDTQQMFF.

This clone appeared a few times. A far larger clone is a single base away, which makes a read error likely. The chain carries TRDV1 and TRDJ1; a weak D match, TRDD2 (6 bases). Trimming shortened V by 1 base and J by 7 bases, and 22 bases separated the two germline ends. The CDR3 covers 17 residues. Germline assignment: CDR1 TSWWSYY and CDR2 QGS. CDR3 sequence reads: CALGERAPTPGYSKLIF. In DNA form, the CDR3 reads TGTGCTCTTGGGGAACGGGCTCCTACGCCTGGTTACAGTAAACTCATCTTT.

A remark on this clone: This likely came from a read error, as a far larger clone is one base away. The rearrangement uses TRDV1 and TRDJ1, with TRDD3 as a possible D gene (6 bases). TCRdb lists no J gene, so it was determined here by aligning the DNA to germline. Between the trimmed V and J ends, which lost 4 bases and 1 base, there was a span of 28 bases. CDR1 is TSWWSYY and CDR2 is QGS in the germline V gene. The CDR3 runs to 20 residues. This CDR3 reads CALGGSLYGGPLASTDKLIF. The CDR3 DNA follows: TGTGCTCTTGGGGGCTCCCTGTACGGGGGACCTTTGGCGAGCACCGATAAACTCATCTTT.

This clone was seen more than once but under ten times. This probably arose from a read error, given a far larger clone one base away. The chain has TRDV2 and TRDJ3, with TRDD3 matching over 8 bases. Germline values: CDR1 GEAIGNYY, CDR2 EKD. J gave up 0 bases and V 2 bases, and 20 bases lay outside the gene matches. CDR3 size: 23 residues. DNA for the CDR3: TGTGCCTGTGACAACGTACTGGGGGGTACTCTACCCCTTAGCTCCTGGGACACCCGACAGATGTTTTTC. Its protein product is CACDNVLGGTLPLSSWDTRQMFF.

In the case of this clone: It is likely a read error: a sequence one base away is far more abundant. This sequence joins TRDV2 and TRDJ3, with TRDD3 matching over 12 bases. The J gene comes from matching the DNA to germline here; TCRdb lacks it. The CDR3 is 23 residues long. CDR1 and CDR2 from the germline V gene are GEAIGNYY and EKD. The CDR3 here is CACDNVLGDTLPLSSWDARQMFF. DNA of the CDR3: TGTGCCTGTGACAACGTACTGGGGGATACTCTACCCCTTAGCTCCTGGGACGCCCGACAGATGTTTTTC.

This clone was counted between two and nine times. A read error is likely here: a far larger clone is one base away. The sample contains more than one DNA sequence encoding this CDR3. The chain has TRDV2 and TRDJ3, with TRDD3 matching 12 bases. Germline V CDR1 and CDR2: GEAIGNYY, EKD. There are 23 residues in the CDR3. V lost 2 bases and J lost 0; bases outside the gene matches: 16. In nucleotides, the CDR3 is TGTGCCTGTGACAACGTACTGGGGGATACTCTGCCCCTTAGCTCCTGGGACACCCGACAGATGTTTTTC. Translation gives CACDNVLGDTLPLSSWDTRQMFF.

This clone is hyperexpanded (1% or more) within its sample. The gene calls are TRDV2 and TRDJ3; the match to TRDD3 covers 7 bases. This CDR3 spans 17 amino acids. J was trimmed by 0 bases and V by 0 bases; bases with no gene match: 1. The germline gives CDR1 GEAIGNYY, CDR2 EKD. CDR3 DNA: TGTGCCTGTGACACCTGGGGGAGCTCCTGGGACACCCGACAGATGTTTTTC. Its protein product is CACDTWGSSWDTRQMFF.